This T cell receptor beta chain was observed in a study of blood T cell repertoires in COVID-19. Clones were sequenced by immunoSEQ multiplex PCR, and TCRdb holds only the in-frame ones, with some missing. Of about 130,000 clones in the sample, about 86% were seen once. The CDR3 sequence is 16 residues long. CDR1 is KGHSH, CDR2 LQKENI, per germline. With V trimmed by 4 bases and J by 2 bases, 7 bases remained unmatched. This clone occurred once. The rearrangement links TRBV18 to TRBJ2-3, with 9 bases lining up with TRBD1. The receptor's source is a woman at least 80 years old with acute or convalescent COVID-19. The sequenced sample was peripheral blood. As DNA, the CDR3 is TGTGCCAGCTCACGTACCGGGACAGGGTACACAGATACGCAGTATTTT. It translates to CASSRTGTGYTDTQYF.